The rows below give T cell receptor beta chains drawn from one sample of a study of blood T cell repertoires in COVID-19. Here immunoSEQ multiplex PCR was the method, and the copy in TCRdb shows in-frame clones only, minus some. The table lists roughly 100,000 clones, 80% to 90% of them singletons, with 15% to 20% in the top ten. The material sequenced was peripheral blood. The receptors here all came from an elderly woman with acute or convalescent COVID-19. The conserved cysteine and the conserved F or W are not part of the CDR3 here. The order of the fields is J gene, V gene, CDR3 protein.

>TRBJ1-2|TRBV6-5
AAAGQGAGYT
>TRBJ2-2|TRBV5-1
ASSLSAEATGELF
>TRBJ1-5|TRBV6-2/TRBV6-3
ASSTYRSYSNQPQH
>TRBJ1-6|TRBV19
ASSLQGDRGNSPLH
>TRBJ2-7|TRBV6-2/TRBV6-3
ASSYSKLDREY
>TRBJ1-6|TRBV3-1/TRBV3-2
ASSQAPGLTYSPLH
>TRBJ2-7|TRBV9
ASSVAAGPTYEQY
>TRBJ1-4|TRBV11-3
ASSPGRLMVTNEKLF
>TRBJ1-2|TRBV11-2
ASSSFGGASDYT
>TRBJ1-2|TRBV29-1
SVDEGVNYGYT
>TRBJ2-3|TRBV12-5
ASGLVIAGGLTDTQY
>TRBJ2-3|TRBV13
ASSLGRLAGGTDTQY
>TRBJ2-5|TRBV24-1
ATSDPVGTRGIFTETQY
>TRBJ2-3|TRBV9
ASSVFGLAGPSDTQY
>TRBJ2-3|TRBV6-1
ASSEGQGFTDTQY
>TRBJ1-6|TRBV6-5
ASRGGNNSPLH
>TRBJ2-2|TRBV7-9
ASSFLAGRTGELF
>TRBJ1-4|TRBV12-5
ASATSGSGNEKLF
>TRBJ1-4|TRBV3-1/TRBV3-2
ASSQAFATNEKLF
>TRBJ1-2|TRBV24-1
ATSDSSGGDRGLYGYT
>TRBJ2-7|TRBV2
ATERRAGEQY
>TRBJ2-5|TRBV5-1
ASSLGLQETQY
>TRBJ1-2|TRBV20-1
SASDRPANYGYT
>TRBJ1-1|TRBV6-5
ASSQTGGRSEAF
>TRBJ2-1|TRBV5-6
ASSQTGGAYNEQF
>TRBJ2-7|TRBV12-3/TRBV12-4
ASSPRTVGEQY
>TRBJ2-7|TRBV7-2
ASSLATGGSYEQY
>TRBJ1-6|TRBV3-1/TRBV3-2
ASSQTGAIRNSPLH
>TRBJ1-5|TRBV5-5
ASSAGPFEQPQH
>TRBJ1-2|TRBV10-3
AISEATGGGYT
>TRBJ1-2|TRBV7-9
ASSSRDRGLNGYT
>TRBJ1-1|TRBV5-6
ASSPDSRAEAF
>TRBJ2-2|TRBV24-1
ATSGGSGGRPNTGELF